This T cell receptor (beta chain) stems from a study of T-cell memory formation after mild COVID-19. Findings and caveats of the study: The study found contracting CD4+ clones mainly in CM and EM and contracting CD8+ clones in EMRA.

Each CDR3 protein is one row after TCRdb ran MiXCR on the 5' RACE reads. The sample records under 300,000 distinct CDR3 sequences, about a sixth being singletons. Turning to this clonotype: Its antigen is as yet unknown.

Germline CDR1 is SGHTA and CDR2 is FQGNSA. The V end lost 1 base, the J end lost 8 bases, and 8 bases lay between the germline ends. The CDR3 length is 12 residues. The chain links TRBV7-2 to TRBJ1-2, with D unresolved. This sequence originates from a man younger than 35 who had mild COVID-19 (a few samples of this study predate the infection). Cell type and time point are not known. Input material: PBMCs or a T cell subset sorted from them (not recorded which). In DNA, the CDR3 is TGTGCCAGCAGCTTAGATGCCGCGGGCTACACCTTC. Translating gives CASSLDAAGYTF.